Following are 20 T cell receptor beta chains from one sample sequenced in a study of blood T cell repertoires in COVID-19. The method was immunoSEQ multiplex PCR; TCRdb's version includes in-frame clones alone and lacks a portion of them. The sample contains approximately 250,000 clones, approximately 86% of which appear only once. The source material was peripheral blood. All receptors come from a human donor in a cohort sampled during active COVID-19.

The rearrangement links TRBV18 to TRBJ2-5; 10 nucleotides line up with TRBD2. The V segment lost 1 base and the J segment 5 bases; nucleotides outside the gene matches: 4. This CDR3 is 15 amino acids long. The germline gives CDR1 KGHSH, CDR2 LQKENI. This CDR3 is CASSPQTSGQETQYF. As DNA, the CDR3 is TGTGCCAGCTCACCACAGACTAGCGGGCAGGAGACCCAGTACTTC.

The CDR3 coding sequence is TGTGCCAGTAGTGACAGGGGAGTCCACGAGCAGTACTTC. Its protein is CASSDRGVHEQYF. The gene calls are TRBV19 and TRBJ2-7, with 8 bases aligning to TRBD1. The CDR3 sequence is 13 residues long. The germline V gene encodes CDR1 LNHDA and CDR2 SQIVND (reference sequence). With 5 bases clipped from V and 5 bases from J, the junction kept 5 bases outside the gene matches.

The rearrangement uses TRBV9 and TRBJ2-3, with TRBD1 as a possible D gene (5 bases). The CDR3 contains 15 residues. V shed 0 bases and J shed 7 bases, with 15 bases lying between them. Looked up from germline, CDR1 is SGDLS and CDR2 is YYNGEE. CDR3 sequence: CASSVDQGFRNTQYF. CDR3 in DNA: TGTGCCAGCAGCGTAGATCAGGGATTTAGAAATACGCAGTATTTT.

For this clone: One end of the junction does not line up with germline, which may come from a read error. This chain connects TRBV11-2 to TRBJ2-7; TRBD1 is a possible D gene (6 bases). This CDR3 comprises 13 residues. Per germline, CDR1 SGHAT and CDR2 FQNNGV. The CDR3: CASSLSERGWVGF. CDR3 nucleotides: TGTGCCAGCAGCTTATCAGAAAGGGGGTGGGTCGGCTTC.

V usage is TRBV25-1 and J usage is TRBJ2-3, with 8 bases identical to TRBD1. The CDR3 covers 15 residues. The V gene's germline CDR1 is MGHDK and CDR2 SYGVNS. V trimming: 6 bases; J trimming: 6 bases; junction bases outside the gene matches: 11. The CDR3 reads CASSGTDRAADTQYF. The CDR3 DNA reads TGTGCCAGCAGCGGCACGGACAGGGCGGCGGATACGCAGTATTTT.

V is TRBV6-4 and J is TRBJ1-1, with D maybe TRBD1 (5 bases). From germline, CDR1 is MRHNA and CDR2 SNTAGT. V was cut by 2 bases and J by 7 bases, with 11 bases left in between. The CDR3 extends over 13 amino acids. The CDR3 protein is CASSDGGGSEAFF. The CDR3 DNA reads TGTGCCAGCAGTGACGGGGGAGGTAGTGAAGCTTTCTTT.

V and J are TRBV6-2 or TRBV6-3 and TRBJ2-5, with 12 bases identical to TRBD2. Germline V CDR1 and CDR2: MNHEY, SVGEGT. CDR3 length: 17 residues. J gave up 5 bases and V 5 bases, and 12 bases lay outside the gene matches. The CDR3 loop is CASSHTLTSGGSETQYF. The DNA of the CDR3 is TGTGCCAGCAGTCACACTTTGACTAGCGGGGGAAGTGAGACCCAGTACTTC.

This chain joins TRBV6-2 or TRBV6-3 and TRBJ2-7; D not certain. The CDR3 is made up of 12 amino acids. CDR1 is MNHEY, CDR2 SVGEGT, per germline. V was trimmed by 0 bases and J by 4 bases, leaving 4 bases between them. The CDR3 bases are TGTGCCAGCAGTTACTCGACATACGAGCAGTACTTC. Amino acids: CASSYSTYEQYF.

This chain joins TRBV6-5 and TRBJ2-3; D not certain. Trimming cost V 2 bases and J 3 bases, with 9 bases left between them. Germline V gene data show CDR1 as MNHEY and CDR2 as SVGAGI. This CDR3 spans 14 amino acids. The CDR3 nucleotides are TGTGCCAGCAGTTACGGCCGACTGACAGATACGCAGTATTTT. Protein sequence: CASSYGRLTDTQYF.

The chain carries TRBV19 and TRBJ2-5; a possible D gene is TRBD2 (5 bases). This CDR3 spans 15 amino acids. Germline lookup yields CDR1 LNHDA and CDR2 SQIVND (reference sequence). Trimming took off 3 bases at V and 5 bases at J, with 16 bases between the two ends. DNA of the CDR3: TGTGCCAGTAGTATCACGGGATCATATGGGGAGACCCAGTACTTC. Translation gives CASSITGSYGETQYF.

The chain has TRBV3-1 (or the pseudogene TRBV3-2) and TRBJ2-5, with 8 nucleotides matching TRBD2. Germline CDR1 and CDR2: LGHDT and YNNKEL (reference sequence). The length of the CDR3 is 16 residues. V was clipped by 1 base and J by 1 base; unmatched bases: 5. The CDR3 loop is CASSQGVAGFQETQYF. The CDR3 DNA sequence: TGTGCCAGCAGCCAAGGGGTAGCGGGATTCCAAGAGACCCAGTACTTC.

A single count supports this clone. This chain connects TRBV4-2 to TRBJ1-4, with 7 bases that match TRBD1. Germline-derived CDR1 and CDR2 are LGHNA and YNFKEQ. Trimming removed 0 bases from V and 4 bases from J; junction bases left unmatched: 5. The CDR3 covers 16 residues. The CDR3 sequence: CASSQDRDSRNEKLFF. The DNA for the CDR3 is TGTGCCAGCAGCCAAGACAGGGACAGCCGTAATGAAAAACTGTTTTTT.

The chain couples TRBV5-1 to TRBJ2-7; TRBD1 agrees at 11 bases. The germline V gene has CDR1 SGHRS and CDR2 YFSETQ. V shed 5 bases and J 6 bases; nucleotides not matched to a gene: 4. CDR3 length: 13 residues. The CDR3 region has the DNA TGCGCCAGCAGACGGACAGGGGGCTCCGAGCAGTACTTC. This encodes CASRRTGGSEQYF. Supplemented by reference TRBV5-1 and TRBJ2-7, the full variable domain reads KAGVTQTPRYLIKTRGQQVTLSCSPISGHRSVSWYQQTPGQGLQFLFEYFSETQRNKGNFPGRFSGRQFSNSRSEMNVSTLELGDSALYLCASRRTGGSEQYFGPGTRLTVT.

This chain links TRBV9 with TRBJ2-2, with 7 nucleotides matching TRBD1. Per the germline V gene, CDR1 is SGDLS and CDR2 is YYNGEE. This CDR3 spans 14 amino acids. V shed 3 bases, J shed 6 bases, and the junction held 5 bases outside the gene matches. The CDR3 loop is CASSATGVAGELFF. CDR3 DNA: TGTGCCAGCAGCGCAACAGGGGTGGCCGGGGAGCTGTTTTTT.

This clone was counted between two and nine times. This chain joins TRBV29-1 and TRBJ2-2; D unresolved. With 5 bases removed from V and 1 base from J, the gap between germline ends came to 8 bases. This CDR3 contains 13 residues. The germline V gene has CDR1 SQVTM and CDR2 ANQGSEA. The CDR3 DNA reads as TGCAGCGTTTGCTACAGGAACACCGGGGAGCTGTTTTTT. Its protein is CSVCYRNTGELFF.

The chain has TRBV29-1 and TRBJ1-4; perhaps TRBD1 as D (5 bases). CDR1 is SQVTM, CDR2 ANQGSEA, per germline. This CDR3 has 14 residues. V lost 6 bases and J 8 bases, leaving 19 bases between the germline ends. The CDR3 nucleotides are TGCAGCGTCTCCTCCGGGGCCGGAGGGGAAAAACTGTTTTTT. Translated, it gives CSVSSGAGGEKLFF. Using reference TRBV29-1 and TRBJ1-4 for the parts outside the CDR3, the full variable domain is SAVISQKPSRDICQRGTSLTIQCQVDSQVTMMFWYRQQPGQSLTLIATANQGSEATYESGFVIDKFPISRPNLTFSTLTVSNMSPEDSSIYLCSVSSGAGGEKLFFGSGTQLSVL.

This clone was counted a few times. The chain combines TRBV19 with TRBJ2-2, with D tentatively TRBD1 (6 bases). CDR1 LNHDA and CDR2 SQIVND come from the germline V gene (reference sequence). V lost 0 bases, J lost 1 base, and 12 bases lay in between. The CDR3 covers 17 residues. The CDR3 DNA reads as TGTGCCAGTAGTATAGATCGGGGCAGGGGGAACACCGGGGAGCTGTTTTTT. It is translated as CASSIDRGRGNTGELFF.

The chain has TRBV3-1 (or the pseudogene TRBV3-2) and TRBJ2-3, with 7 bases lining up with TRBD1. This CDR3 is built from 15 residues. The V segment lost 4 bases and the J segment 4 bases; nucleotides outside the gene matches: 8. The germline gives CDR1 LGHDT, CDR2 YNNKEL (reference sequence). DNA for the CDR3: TGTGCCAGCAGCCGCAACCGACAGGGTGCAGATACGCAGTATTTT. It translates to CASSRNRQGADTQYF.

The chain has TRBV18 and TRBJ2-3; the match to TRBD2 covers 11 bases. The CDR3 extends over 14 amino acids. The V gene's germline CDR1 is KGHSH and CDR2 LQKENI. V gave up 2 bases and J gave up 5 bases; unmatched junction bases: 0. The CDR3 is CASSPGTSGDTQYF. The CDR3 DNA is TGTGCCAGCTCACCAGGGACTAGCGGAGATACGCAGTATTTT. Together with reference TRBV18 and TRBJ2-3, the CDR3 gives the full variable domain: NAGVMQNPRHLVRRRGQEARLRCSPMKGHSHVYWYRQLPEEGLKFMVYLQKENIIDESGMPKERFSAEFPKEGPSILRIQQVVRGDSAAYFCASSPGTSGDTQYFGPGTRLTVL.

This clone has more than one count but fewer than ten. J is TRBJ2-3 and V is TRBV12-3 or TRBV12-4; no clear D gene. CDR3 size: 13 residues. V dropped 5 bases and J dropped 0 bases, with 6 bases sitting between them. CDR3 DNA sequence: TGTGCCAGCAGTCCCTTAAGCACAGATACGCAGTATTTT. Translated: CASSPLSTDTQYF.